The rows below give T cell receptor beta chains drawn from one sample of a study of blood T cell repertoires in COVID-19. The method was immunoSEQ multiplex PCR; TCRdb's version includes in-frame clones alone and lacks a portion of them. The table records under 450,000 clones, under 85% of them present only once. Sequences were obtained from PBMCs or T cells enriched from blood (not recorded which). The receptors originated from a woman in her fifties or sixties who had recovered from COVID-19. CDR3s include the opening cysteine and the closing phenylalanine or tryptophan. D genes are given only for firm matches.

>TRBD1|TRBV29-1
CSVEKGQSNYGYTF
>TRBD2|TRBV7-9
CASSFGTSGGTGRETQYF
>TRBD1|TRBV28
CASSGGYEQYF
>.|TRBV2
CASREFLSNQPQHF
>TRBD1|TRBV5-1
CASSEDRGRNEQYF
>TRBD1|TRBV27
CASRPRTGMGDQPQHF
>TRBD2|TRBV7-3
CASSSLASGNIADTQYF
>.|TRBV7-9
CASSFGPGKNYGYTF
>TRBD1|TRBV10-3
CAISESMGQDTNYGYTF
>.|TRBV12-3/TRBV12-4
CASSLARSEAFF
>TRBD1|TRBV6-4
CASSEAGQGRTPLHF
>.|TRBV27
CASSLSGWVSPLHF
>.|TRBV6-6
CASSLEGYEQFF
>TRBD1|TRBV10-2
CASSPGQGTAGYGYTF
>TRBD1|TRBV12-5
CASGKQGGTEAFF
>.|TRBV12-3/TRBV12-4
CASSFSTGTEAFF
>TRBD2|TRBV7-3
CASSLSGTSTDTQYF
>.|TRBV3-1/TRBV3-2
CASSQDSDTGELFF
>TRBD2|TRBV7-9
CASSVTSGGVVEQFF
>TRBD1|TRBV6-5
CASSYSTSGGTEAFF
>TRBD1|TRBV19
CASLEQGTSNYGYTF
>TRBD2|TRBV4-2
CASSPTGGGAAGGPYEQYF
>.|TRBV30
CAWSSRGGNTEAFF
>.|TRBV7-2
CASNLPGNTEAFF
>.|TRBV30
CAWSDRSEAFF
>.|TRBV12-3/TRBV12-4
CASSWLGGEEQFF
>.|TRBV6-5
CASIGGALQTEAFF
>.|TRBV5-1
CASSLAGRGGRANEQFF
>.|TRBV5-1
CASSQGSATEAFF